Each of the 28 T cell receptor beta chains below was sequenced from the same sample in a study of blood T cell repertoires in COVID-19. Generated by immunoSEQ multiplex PCR, the TCRdb table keeps only in-frame clones and is missing some. The table lists around 150,000 clones, roughly 90% of them singletons. The sequenced sample was peripheral blood. The receptors shown here come from a woman aged 55-70 years who had recovered from COVID-19.

The chain uses TRBV27 and TRBJ1-1; TRBD1 is a possible D gene (5 bases). Germline V gene lookup returns CDR1 MNHEY and CDR2 SMNVEV (reference sequence). The CDR3 is 14 amino acids. With 5 bases removed from V and 3 bases from J, the gap between germline ends came to 13 bases. CDR3 nucleotides: TGTGCCAGCAGTCGGTTAACGGGGGACACTGAAGCTTTCTTT. Translating it yields CASSRLTGDTEAFF.

This sequence joins TRBV7-2 and TRBJ2-2; 9 nucleotides align to TRBD1. The ends lost 1 base at V and 8 bases at J; junction bases unmatched: 5. Germline values: CDR1 SGHTA, CDR2 FQGNSA. The CDR3 extends over 15 amino acids. The DNA for the CDR3 is TGTGCCAGCAGCTTAGGACAGGGGGGAAGGGGGGAGCTGTTTTTT. Translating it yields CASSLGQGGRGELFF.

The rearrangement uses TRBV3-1 (or the pseudogene TRBV3-2) and TRBJ2-5, with 8 bases aligning to TRBD2. The V gene's germline CDR1 is LGHDT and CDR2 YNNKEL (reference sequence). The CDR3 runs to 16 residues. J gave up 3 bases and V 6 bases, and 12 bases lay outside the gene matches. In nucleotides, the CDR3 is TGTGCCAGCAGTTTCGGGGCGCGGGGGGCCGAAGAGACCCAGTACTTC. Amino acid sequence: CASSFGARGAEETQYF.

This clone was picked up one time. The V gene is TRBV11-2, the J gene TRBJ1-5; weak D call: TRBD1 (6 bases). The CDR3 loop spans 14 amino acids. Germline V gene sequence: CDR1 SGHAT, CDR2 FQNNGV. The V end lost 5 bases, the J end lost 5 bases, and 13 bases lay between the germline ends. CDR3 sequence (DNA): TGTGCCAGCAGCCTGGACAGTGCTTATCAGCCCCAGCATTTT. It codes for CASSLDSAYQPQHF.

The genes are TRBV5-6 and TRBJ2-2; 10 bases line up with TRBD1. Losses at the gene ends were 1 base for V and 6 bases for J; bases not matched to a gene: 6. Germline loops: CDR1 SGHDT, CDR2 YYEEEE. The length of the CDR3 is 16 residues. CDR3 protein: CASSLFRTGGPGELFF. The CDR3 region has the DNA TGTGCCAGCAGCTTGTTCCGGACAGGGGGACCCGGGGAGCTGTTTTTT.

The genes are TRBV5-1 and TRBJ1-3; D gene ambiguous. V was shortened by 3 bases and J by 2 bases, with 9 bases between the two germline ends. Germline V gene data show CDR1 as SGHRS and CDR2 as YFSETQ. CDR3 size: 14 residues. This chain's CDR3 is CASSSAGAGNTIYF. CDR3 in DNA: TGCGCCAGCAGCTCCGCCGGGGCTGGAAACACCATATATTTT.

This rearrangement joins TRBV12-1 to TRBJ1-4; the DNA was not used to check the table's D call, TRBD1. TRBV12-1 has pseudogene status. The CDR3 covers 16 residues. In DNA form, the CDR3 reads TGTGCCAGCAGCTTGGGGACAGGGGAACCGGCGGAAAAACTGTTTTTT. Translated: CASSLGTGEPAEKLFF.

The V call is TRBV28, the J call TRBJ1-2, with D hard to call. This CDR3 contains 15 residues. The germline CDR1 and CDR2 sequences are MDHEN and SYDVKM. V was trimmed by 8 bases and J by 4 bases, leaving 20 bases between them. CDR3 protein: CASLAVGSGSYGYTF. In DNA, the CDR3 is TGTGCCAGCCTGGCCGTCGGGAGTGGCTCCTATGGCTACACCTTC.

This chain connects TRBV18 to TRBJ1-2, with no clear D. CDR3 length equals 14 residues. Germline V gives CDR1 KGHSH, CDR2 LQKENI. V was cut by 5 bases and J by 4 bases, with 14 bases left in between. This CDR3 is CASSVIQASYGYTF. For the CDR3, the DNA is TGTGCCAGCTCAGTGATCCAGGCGAGCTATGGCTACACCTTC.

The CDR3 DNA is TGTGCCAGCAGTTTGATCCCGGGACTAGGCCCAGATACGCAGTATTTT. It codes for CASSLIPGLGPDTQYF. V is TRBV28 and J is TRBJ2-3, with TRBD2 matching 8 bases. V trimming: 3 bases; J trimming: 4 bases; junction bases outside the gene matches: 9. This CDR3 region has 16 residues. CDR1 MDHEN and CDR2 SYDVKM come from the germline V gene.

The chain is built from TRBV6-5 and TRBJ1-1; a possible D gene is TRBD1 (6 bases). The ends were cut back, 5 bases at V and 5 bases at J, with 15 bases in the middle. Looked up from germline, CDR1 is MNHEY and CDR2 is SVGAGI. The CDR3 extends over 14 amino acids. The CDR3 DNA sequence: TGTGCCAGCAGTCCAACGAGCGGACAGACTGAAGCTTTCTTT. This translates into CASSPTSGQTEAFF.

This chain joins TRBV5-1 and TRBJ2-1; TRBD2 might be the D (6 bases). This CDR3 contains 17 residues. Per germline, CDR1 SGHRS and CDR2 YFSETQ. Trimming stripped 4 bases from V and 4 bases from J, with 21 bases between. This chain's CDR3 is CASSVATLAGYYNEQFF. CDR3 bases: TGCGCCAGCAGCGTGGCCACTCTGGCGGGGTATTACAATGAGCAGTTCTTC.

The table lists this clone with a few counts. V and J are TRBV3-1 (or the pseudogene TRBV3-2) and TRBJ2-4; 8 nucleotides line up with TRBD1. This CDR3 contains 15 residues. The ends lost 0 bases at V and 9 bases at J; junction bases unmatched: 7. Germline lookup yields CDR1 LGHDT and CDR2 YNNKEL (reference sequence). The CDR3 region is CASSQDLGQGGIQYF. DNA for the CDR3: TGTGCCAGCAGCCAAGACCTCGGACAGGGTGGCATTCAGTACTTC.

CDR3 protein: CASSIQRGADTQYF. The CDR3 nucleotides read TGTGCCAGTAGTATACAGCGGGGGGCGGATACGCAGTATTTT. The rearrangement uses TRBV19 and TRBJ2-3, with 9 bases that match TRBD2. The CDR3 is 14 residues long. The junction had 3 bases not matched to a gene; V was cut back by 2 bases and J by 6 bases. Germline V CDR1 and CDR2: LNHDA, SQIVND (reference sequence).

This chain uses TRBV7-6 with TRBJ1-1; D not resolved. Germline V CDR1 and CDR2: SGHVS, FNYEAQ. The CDR3 runs 14 residues. Trimming removed 4 bases at V and 4 bases at J, with 13 bases between. The CDR3: CASSSGPRGTEAFF. Here the CDR3 DNA reads TGTGCCAGCAGCTCCGGTCCCAGAGGCACTGAAGCTTTCTTT.

This chain's CDR3 is CASSVGTYSGNTIYF. The CDR3 bases are TGTGCCAGCAGCGTAGGGACATACTCTGGAAACACCATATATTTT. V is TRBV9 and J is TRBJ1-3, with a tentative D call TRBD1 (5 bases). The ends were cut back, 0 bases at V and 0 bases at J, with 7 bases in the middle. This CDR3 is built from 15 residues. The germline gives CDR1 SGDLS, CDR2 YYNGEE.

This clone occurred once. The chain carries TRBV4-1 and TRBJ2-1; 9 bases match TRBD1. CDR3 length equals 16 residues. Losses at the gene ends were 6 bases for V and 4 bases for J; bases not matched to a gene: 10. Germline assignment: CDR1 MGHRA and CDR2 YSYEKL. CDR3 in DNA: TGCGCCAGCAGTGAGAATCGGGGACAGGGATACAATGAGCAGTTCTTC. This encodes CASSENRGQGYNEQFF.

This sequence joins TRBV28 and TRBJ1-1, with 10 positions matching TRBD1. The V gene end was trimmed by 2 bases and the J gene end by 4 bases; junction bases not matched to a gene: 4. Germline V gene lookup returns CDR1 MDHEN and CDR2 SYDVKM. This CDR3 contains 15 residues. DNA for the CDR3: TGTGCCAGCAGTTTACCAAGACAGGGGGCCACTGAAGCTTTCTTT. It yields the protein CASSLPRQGATEAFF. The variable domain in full, with the rest retrieved from reference TRBV28 and TRBJ1-1, is DVKVTQSSRYLVKRTGEKVFLECVQDMDHENMFWYRQDPGLGLRLIYFSYDVKMKEKGDIPEGYSVSREKKERFSLILESASTNQTSMYLCASSLPRQGATEAFFGQGTRLTVV.

This chain connects TRBV24-1 to TRBJ2-2, with 9 bases that match TRBD2. The CDR3 length is 16 residues. The junction had 4 bases not matched to a gene; V was cut back by 0 bases and J by 6 bases. Per the germline V gene, CDR1 is KGHDR and CDR2 is SFDVKD. The DNA for the CDR3 is TGTGCCACCAGTGATTTGGCTAGCGGGAATGCCGGGGAGCTGTTTTTT. It codes for CATSDLASGNAGELFF.

The CDR3 region is CASSLEGTNYGYTF. The CDR3 DNA sequence: TGTGCCAGCAGCTTAGAGGGGACTAACTATGGCTACACCTTC. This chain joins TRBV7-9 and TRBJ1-2, with a possible D match to TRBD1 (5 bases). This CDR3 comprises 14 residues. Per the germline V gene, CDR1 is SEHNR and CDR2 is FQNEAQ (reference sequence). The V and J ends lost 1 base and 0 bases respectively, with 6 bases between them.

The V call is TRBV19, the J call TRBJ1-5; 7 nucleotides align to TRBD1. V shed 4 bases, J shed 4 bases, and the junction held 10 bases outside the gene matches. CDR3 length: 16 residues. Germline lookup yields CDR1 LNHDA and CDR2 SQIVND (reference sequence). The CDR3 here is CASSTFRTGGNQPQHF. The CDR3 coding sequence is TGTGCCAGTAGTACATTTCGGACAGGAGGTAATCAGCCCCAGCATTTT. Supplemented by reference TRBV19 and TRBJ1-5, the full variable domain reads DGGITQSPKYLFRKEGQNVTLSCEQNLNHDAMYWYRQDPGQGLRLIYYSQIVNDFQKGDIAEGYSVSREKKESFPLTVTSAQKNPTAFYLCASSTFRTGGNQPQHFGDGTRLSIL.

The genes are TRBV18 and TRBJ2-4; TRBD1 is a possible D gene (5 bases). The CDR3 spans 14 residues. Per germline, CDR1 KGHSH and CDR2 LQKENI. V was pared by 4 bases and J by 2 bases, with 9 bases between. The CDR3 loop is CASSRDSTKNIQYF. Here the CDR3 DNA reads TGTGCCAGCTCACGAGACAGTACCAAAAACATTCAGTACTTC.

This rearrangement joins TRBV7-8 to TRBJ2-3; no firm D call. With 7 bases removed from V and 2 bases from J, the gap between germline ends came to 13 bases. Looked up from germline, CDR1 is SGHVS and CDR2 is FQNEAQ. The CDR3 consists of 14 residues. The DNA for the CDR3 is TGTGCCAGCAAGCAAGGCGAGGTCACAGATACGCAGTATTTT. Protein sequence: CASKQGEVTDTQYF.

The chain couples TRBV28 to TRBJ2-1; tentatively, D is TRBD2 (5 bases). Looked up from germline, CDR1 is MDHEN and CDR2 is SYDVKM. CDR3 size: 15 residues. Trimming left V 7 bases short and J 7 bases short, with 20 bases between. The CDR3 is CASNPASGPSNEQFF. CDR3 nucleotide sequence: TGTGCCAGCAACCCGGCCAGCGGTCCTTCGAATGAGCAGTTCTTC.

The V gene is TRBV7-8, the J gene TRBJ2-3; D possibly corresponds to TRBD2 (5 bases). Deletions cut 1 base from V and 2 bases from J, with 7 bases between. CDR1 and CDR2 from the germline V gene are SGHVS and FQNEAQ. CDR3 length: 14 amino acids. The CDR3 spells CASSLGLNTDTQYF. CDR3 DNA sequence: TGTGCCAGCAGCTTAGGACTAAACACAGATACGCAGTATTTT.

Remarks on this clone: A junction end diverges from the germline sequence, so it may reflect a read error. J is TRBJ2-2 and V is TRBV28; 9 bases are a match to TRBD1. Germline lookup yields CDR1 MDHEN and CDR2 SYDVKM. The CDR3 has 12 residues. DNA for the CDR3: TGTGCGGGACAGGGAAACAACGGGGAGCTGTTTTTT. It codes for CAGQGNNGELFF.

V gene TRBV28 combines with J gene TRBJ1-4, with 11 nucleotides matching TRBD1. This CDR3 comprises 18 residues. The V gene end was trimmed by 5 bases and the J gene end by 1 base; junction bases not matched to a gene: 9. Germline CDR1 is MDHEN and CDR2 is SYDVKM. The CDR3: CASSPNPGTGGTNEKLFF. The CDR3 coding sequence is TGTGCCAGCAGTCCAAATCCCGGGACAGGGGGAACTAATGAAAAACTGTTTTTT. Full variable domain (rest looked up from reference TRBV28 and TRBJ1-4): DVKVTQSSRYLVKRTGEKVFLECVQDMDHENMFWYRQDPGLGLRLIYFSYDVKMKEKGDIPEGYSVSREKKERFSLILESASTNQTSMYLCASSPNPGTGGTNEKLFFGSGTQLSVL.

The sample holds a few counts of this clone. V is TRBV4-1 and J is TRBJ1-5; tentatively, D is TRBD1 (6 bases). Germline V gene sequence: CDR1 MGHRA, CDR2 YSYEKL. Trimming removed 5 bases at V and 7 bases at J, with 21 bases between. The CDR3 has 16 amino acids. As DNA, the CDR3 is TGCGCCAGCAGCTTACAAGGGGGGGGGCTTTTACAGCCCCAGCATTTT. Residues: CASSLQGGGLLQPQHF.